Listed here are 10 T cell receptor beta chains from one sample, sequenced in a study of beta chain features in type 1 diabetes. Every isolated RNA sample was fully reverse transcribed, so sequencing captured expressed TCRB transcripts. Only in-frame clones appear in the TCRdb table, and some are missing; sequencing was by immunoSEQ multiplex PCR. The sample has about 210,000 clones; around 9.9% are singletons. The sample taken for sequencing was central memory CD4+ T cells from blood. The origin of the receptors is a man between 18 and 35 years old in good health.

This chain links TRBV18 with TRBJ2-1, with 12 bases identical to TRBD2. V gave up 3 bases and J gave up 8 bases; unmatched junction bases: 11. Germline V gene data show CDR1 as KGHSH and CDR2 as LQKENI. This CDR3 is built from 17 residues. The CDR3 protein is CASSPTVTSGSTHEQFF. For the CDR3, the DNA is TGTGCCAGCTCACCTACCGTGACTAGCGGGAGTACCCATGAGCAGTTCTTC. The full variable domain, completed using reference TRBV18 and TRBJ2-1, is NAGVMQNPRHLVRRRGQEARLRCSPMKGHSHVYWYRQLPEEGLKFMVYLQKENIIDESGMPKERFSAEFPKEGPSILRIQQVVRGDSAAYFCASSPTVTSGSTHEQFFGPGTRLTVL.

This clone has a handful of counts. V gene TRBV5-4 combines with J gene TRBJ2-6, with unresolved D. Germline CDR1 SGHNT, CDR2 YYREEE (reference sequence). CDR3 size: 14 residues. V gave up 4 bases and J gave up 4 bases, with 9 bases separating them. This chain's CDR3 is CASSPTTGANVLTF. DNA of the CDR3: TGTGCCAGCAGCCCTACGACAGGGGCCAACGTCCTGACTTTC.

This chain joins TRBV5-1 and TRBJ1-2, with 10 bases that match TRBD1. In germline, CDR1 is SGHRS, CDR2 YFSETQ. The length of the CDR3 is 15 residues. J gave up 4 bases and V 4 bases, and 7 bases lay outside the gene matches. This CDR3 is CASSETGGGSYGYTF. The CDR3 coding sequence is TGCGCCAGCAGCGAGACAGGGGGCGGTAGCTATGGCTACACCTTC.

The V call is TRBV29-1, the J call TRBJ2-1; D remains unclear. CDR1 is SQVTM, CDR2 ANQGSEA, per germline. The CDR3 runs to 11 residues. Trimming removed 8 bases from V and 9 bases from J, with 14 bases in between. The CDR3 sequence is CSCWTGSEQFF. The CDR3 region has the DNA TGCAGCTGCTGGACGGGCTCTGAGCAGTTCTTC.

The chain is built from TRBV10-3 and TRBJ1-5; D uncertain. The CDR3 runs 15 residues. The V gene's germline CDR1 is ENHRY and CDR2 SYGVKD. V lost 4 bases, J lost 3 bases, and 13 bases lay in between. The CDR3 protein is CAISAAVLDNQPQHF. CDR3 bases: TGTGCCATCAGTGCCGCCGTTCTAGACAATCAGCCCCAGCATTTT.

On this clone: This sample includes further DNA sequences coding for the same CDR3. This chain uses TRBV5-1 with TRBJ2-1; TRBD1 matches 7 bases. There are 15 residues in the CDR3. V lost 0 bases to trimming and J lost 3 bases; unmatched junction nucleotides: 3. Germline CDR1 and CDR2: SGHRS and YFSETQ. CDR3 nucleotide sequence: TGCGCCAGCAGCTTGGAGGGGGCCGGCTACAATGAGCAGTTCTTC. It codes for CASSLEGAGYNEQFF. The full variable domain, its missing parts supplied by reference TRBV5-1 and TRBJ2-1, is KAGVTQTPRYLIKTRGQQVTLSCSPISGHRSVSWYQQTPGQGLQFLFEYFSETQRNKGNFPGRFSGRQFSNSRSEMNVSTLELGDSALYLCASSLEGAGYNEQFFGPGTRLTVL.

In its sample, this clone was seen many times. The DNA for the CDR3 is TGCGCCAGCAGCCAAGATCGGCTAGCGTATGAGCAGTACTTC. Translating it yields CASSQDRLAYEQYF. The chain couples TRBV4-3 to TRBJ2-7; perhaps TRBD2 as D (6 bases). Germline V lookup: CDR1 LGHNA, CDR2 YSLEER. This CDR3 region has 14 residues. Trimming cost V 0 bases and J 7 bases, with 13 bases left between them.

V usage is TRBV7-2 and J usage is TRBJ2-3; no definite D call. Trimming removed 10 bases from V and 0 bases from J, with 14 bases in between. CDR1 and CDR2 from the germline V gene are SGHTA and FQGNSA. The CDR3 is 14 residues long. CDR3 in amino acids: CAIQRQTSTDTQYF. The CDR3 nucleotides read TGTGCCATCCAGAGACAAACGAGCACAGATACGCAGTATTTT.

The CDR3 here is CASSTRQGGLDTQYF. CDR3 nucleotides: TGCGCCAGCAGCACTCGACAGGGCGGATTGGATACGCAGTATTTT. The J gene is TRBJ2-3, the V gene TRBV5-1, with TRBD1 identical over 7 bases. The CDR3 contains 15 residues. Unmatched junction bases numbered 11, after V lost 4 bases and J lost 6 bases. The V gene's germline CDR1 is SGHRS and CDR2 YFSETQ.

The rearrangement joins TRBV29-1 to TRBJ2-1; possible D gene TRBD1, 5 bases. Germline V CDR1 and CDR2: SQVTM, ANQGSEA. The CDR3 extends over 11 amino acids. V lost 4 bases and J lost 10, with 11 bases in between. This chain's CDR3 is CSVGTSEEQFF. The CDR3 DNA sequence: TGCAGCGTTGGGACATCTGAGGAGCAGTTCTTC.